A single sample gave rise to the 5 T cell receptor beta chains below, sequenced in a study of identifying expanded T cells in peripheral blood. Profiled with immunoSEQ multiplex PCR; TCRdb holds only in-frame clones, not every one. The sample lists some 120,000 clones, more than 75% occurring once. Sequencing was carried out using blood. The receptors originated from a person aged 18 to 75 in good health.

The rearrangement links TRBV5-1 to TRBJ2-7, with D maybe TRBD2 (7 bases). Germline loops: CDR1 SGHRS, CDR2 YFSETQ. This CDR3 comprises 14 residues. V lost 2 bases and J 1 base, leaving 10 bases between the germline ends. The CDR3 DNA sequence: TGCGCCAGCAGCTTCGGGGGGCCATCCTACGAGCAGTACTTC. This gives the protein CASSFGGPSYEQYF.

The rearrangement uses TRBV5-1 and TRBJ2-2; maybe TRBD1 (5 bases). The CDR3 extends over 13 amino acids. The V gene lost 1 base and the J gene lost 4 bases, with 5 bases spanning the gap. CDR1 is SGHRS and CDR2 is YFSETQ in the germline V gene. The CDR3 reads CASSLTGTGELFF. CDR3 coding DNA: TGCGCCAGCAGCTTGACAGGCACCGGGGAGCTGTTTTTT.

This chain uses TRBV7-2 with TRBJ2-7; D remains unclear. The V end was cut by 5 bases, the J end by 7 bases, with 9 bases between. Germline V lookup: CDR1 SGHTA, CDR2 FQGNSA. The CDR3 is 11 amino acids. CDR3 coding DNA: TGTGCCAGCAGCAATGGAAGGGAGCAGTACTTC. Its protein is CASSNGREQYF.

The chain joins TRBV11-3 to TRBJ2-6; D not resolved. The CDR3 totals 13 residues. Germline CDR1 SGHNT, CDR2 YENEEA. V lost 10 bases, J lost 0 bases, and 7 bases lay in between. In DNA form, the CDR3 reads TGTGCCACCCAACCCTCTGGGGCCAACGTCCTGACTTTC. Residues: CATQPSGANVLTF.

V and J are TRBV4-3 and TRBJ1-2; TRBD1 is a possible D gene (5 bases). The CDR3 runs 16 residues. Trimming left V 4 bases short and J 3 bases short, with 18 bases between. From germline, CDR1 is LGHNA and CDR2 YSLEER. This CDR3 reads CASSLWGGSLYYGYTF. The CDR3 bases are TGCGCCAGCAGCCTATGGGGGGGATCTCTCTACTATGGCTACACCTTC.